The 30 T cell receptor beta chains listed next were all sequenced from one sample in a study of cytomegalovirus exposure and HLA in healthy donors. PCR amplification relied on 60 Vbeta primers (plus 13 Jbeta primers). Using immunoSEQ multiplex PCR, the repertoire was profiled, and TCRdb retains in-frame clones only, with some absent. The sample lists about 190,000 clones, 70% to 80% occurring once. Sequencing was done on a sample of PBMCs. Receptor source: a woman aged 50 to 60 in good health and CMV-seronegative.

V and J are TRBV2 and TRBJ1-1; 9 nucleotides line up with TRBD1. The CDR3 totals 14 residues. Germline values: CDR1 SNHLY, CDR2 FYNNEI. J lost 11 bases, V lost 5 bases, and 12 bases had no gene match. CDR3 residues: CASSPGQGVRKAFF. The CDR3 nucleotides are TGTGCCAGCAGTCCGGGACAGGGAGTTAGGAAGGCTTTCTTT.

This chain uses TRBV2 with TRBJ1-1; D remains unclear. This CDR3 spans 13 amino acids. Germline V CDR1 and CDR2: SNHLY, FYNNEI. V was cut by 4 bases and J by 4 bases, with 10 bases left in between. In DNA, the CDR3 is TGTGCCAGCAGTGCGCCGGTACCCACTGAAGCTTTCTTT. This codes for CASSAPVPTEAFF.

With regard to this clone: At one boundary the junction diverges from the germline segment, which might be a read error. The chain is built from TRBV2 and TRBJ2-1; D is unresolved. The CDR3 sequence is 13 residues long. The germline V gene has CDR1 SNHLY and CDR2 FYNNEI. CDR3 residues: CASRPPGDNGQFF. Written as DNA, the CDR3 is TGTGCCAGCAGGCCCCCCGGCGACAATGGGCAGTTCTTC.

The chain is built from TRBV15 and TRBJ1-6; D is unclear. The V and J ends lost 0 bases and 10 bases respectively, with 13 bases between them. The CDR3 runs to 15 residues. CDR1 and CDR2 (germline): LNHNV, YYDKDF (reference sequence). The CDR3 DNA reads as TGTGCCACCAGCAGAGAGCGAGGGCTACGCTCACCCCTCCACTTT. This sequence encodes CATSRERGLRSPLHF.

The chain has TRBV12-5 and TRBJ1-2; 9 positions match TRBD1. The CDR3 length is 13 residues. Losses at the gene ends were 6 bases for V and 8 bases for J; bases not matched to a gene: 7. Germline CDR1 and CDR2: LGHNT and FRNRAP. The CDR3 DNA is TGTGCTAGTGGCCCGGGGACAGGGATCGGCTACACCTTC. This sequence encodes CASGPGTGIGYTF.

The rearrangement uses TRBV7-2 and TRBJ2-5, with 7 bases lining up with TRBD2. The CDR3 consists of 14 residues. The germline gives CDR1 SGHTA, CDR2 FQGNSA. Unmatched junction bases numbered 7, after V lost 4 bases and J lost 5 bases. The chain's CDR3 is CASSSGGGSETQYF. Written as DNA, the CDR3 is TGTGCCAGCAGCTCGGGGGGAGGGAGTGAGACCCAGTACTTC.

V usage is TRBV7-8 and J usage is TRBJ2-7; a weak D match, TRBD2 (6 bases). CDR1 SGHVS and CDR2 FQNEAQ come from the germline V gene. There are 13 residues in the CDR3. The germline V and J ends were trimmed by 0 bases and 5 bases, with 8 bases remaining between them. The CDR3 DNA follows: TGTGCCAGCAGCTTAGCTGGGGAGGACGAGCAGTACTTC. Translating gives CASSLAGEDEQYF.

The chain has TRBV28 and TRBJ1-4; the D gene is possibly TRBD1 (6 bases). The germline CDR1 and CDR2 sequences are MDHEN and SYDVKM. Deletions cut 5 bases from V and 9 bases from J, with 13 bases between. CDR3 length equals 13 residues. The CDR3, as DNA: TGTGCCAGCAGTGACCAGGGGCTGAAAAAACTGTTTTTT. Encoded protein: CASSDQGLKKLFF.

The gene calls are TRBV5-4 and TRBJ1-2; the D is unclear. Germline V gives CDR1 SGHNT, CDR2 YYREEE (reference sequence). The V end was cut by 4 bases, the J end by 4 bases, with 11 bases between. The CDR3 spans 13 residues. The CDR3 region has the DNA TGTGCCAGCAGCGTGCCGGGTTCCTATGGCTACACCTTC. Its translation is CASSVPGSYGYTF.

This sequence joins TRBV4-1 and TRBJ2-5; the D gene is possibly TRBD2 (5 bases). Trimming removed 0 bases at V and 3 bases at J, with 8 bases between. CDR1 is MGHRA, CDR2 YSYEKL, per germline. This CDR3 is built from 14 residues. The CDR3 sequence: CASSQDPGKETQYF. DNA for the CDR3: TGCGCCAGCAGCCAAGATCCCGGGAAAGAGACCCAGTACTTC.

This chain joins TRBV4-1 and TRBJ1-4, with D unresolved. V lost 1 base, J lost 8 bases, and 14 bases lay in between. The germline V gene has CDR1 MGHRA and CDR2 YSYEKL. The CDR3 is made up of 15 amino acids. CDR3 DNA sequence: TGCGCCAGCAGCCAAGGACGGAATAAGGAGGAAAAACTGTTTTTT. Its translation: CASSQGRNKEEKLFF.

This chain connects TRBV6-5 to TRBJ2-1; tentative D call: TRBD2 (6 bases). CDR3 length equals 15 residues. Germline V lookup: CDR1 MNHEY, CDR2 SVGAGI. V was trimmed by 2 bases and J by 0 bases, leaving 8 bases between them. As DNA, the CDR3 is TGTGCCAGCAGTTACCTAGCGAGCTCCTACAATGAGCAGTTCTTC. Amino acids: CASSYLASSYNEQFF.

The rearrangement links TRBV9 to TRBJ1-3; 11 nucleotides agree with TRBD1. Germline lookup yields CDR1 SGDLS and CDR2 YYNGEE. J was trimmed by 2 bases and V by 0 bases; bases with no gene match: 1. The CDR3 consists of 16 residues. The CDR3 bases are TGTGCCAGCAGCGTAGTGGACAGGGGGCCTGGAAACACCATATATTTT. This translates into CASSVVDRGPGNTIYF. The variable domain in full, completed from reference TRBV9 and TRBJ1-3, reads DSGVTQTPKHLITATGQRVTLRCSPRSGDLSVYWYQQSLDQGLQFLIQYYNGEERAKGNILERFSAQQFPDLHSELNLSSLELGDSALYFCASSVVDRGPGNTIYFGEGSWLTVV.

The chain has TRBV29-1 and TRBJ2-7, with a possible D match to TRBD1 (5 bases). There are 12 residues in the CDR3. Germline CDR1 is SQVTM and CDR2 is ANQGSEA. The germline V and J ends were trimmed by 7 bases and 0 bases, with 10 bases remaining between them. The CDR3 spells CSAGRSSYEQYF. CDR3 DNA: TGCAGCGCAGGGCGGAGCTCCTACGAGCAGTACTTC.

DNA for the CDR3: TGTGCCAGCAGTCCCACAAAGGGGGCTGGTCAGCCCCAGCATTTT. It encodes CASSPTKGAGQPQHF. The chain couples TRBV28 to TRBJ1-5, with 7 bases aligning to TRBD1. With V trimmed by 5 bases and J by 6 bases, 10 bases remained unmatched. CDR3 length equals 15 residues. Germline CDR1 is MDHEN and CDR2 is SYDVKM.

This clone was picked up one time. This chain links TRBV10-2 with TRBJ1-3, with D perhaps TRBD1 (5 bases). V was pared by 8 bases and J by 3 bases, with 14 bases between. The length of the CDR3 is 14 residues. Germline loops: CDR1 WSHSY, CDR2 SAAADI. Written as DNA, the CDR3 is TGCGCCAGCCGTGGGGGGGACTTTGGAAACACCATATATTTT. As protein: CASRGGDFGNTIYF.

The chain recombines TRBV5-1 with TRBJ2-5, with 13 bases that match TRBD2. The J segment lost 3 bases and the V segment lost 4 bases, leaving 12 bases of the junction unmatched. Germline-derived CDR1 and CDR2 are SGHRS and YFSETQ. The CDR3 is 18 residues long. The CDR3: CASSLGGLAGTHKETQYF. The CDR3, as DNA: TGCGCCAGCAGCCTGGGGGGACTAGCGGGAACCCACAAAGAGACCCAGTACTTC.

The chain has TRBV28 and TRBJ1-1; TRBD1 agrees at 9 bases. This CDR3 is 15 amino acids long. Trimming cost V 5 bases and J 1 base; bases outside gene matches: 5. Germline V gene lookup returns CDR1 MDHEN and CDR2 SYDVKM. The DNA of the CDR3 is TGTGCCAGCAGTCCAGAGGGACAGGGGAACACTGAAGCTTTCTTT. Encoded protein: CASSPEGQGNTEAFF.

CDR3 sequence (DNA): TGTGCCATCAGTGAGTCTGGGGGCGAAGTCTATGGCTACACCTTC. It translates to CAISESGGEVYGYTF. V gene TRBV10-3 combines with J gene TRBJ1-2, with TRBD1 as a possible D gene (6 bases). The length of the CDR3 is 15 residues. The germline V gene encodes CDR1 ENHRY and CDR2 SYGVKD. V shed 0 bases and J shed 4 bases, with 12 bases lying between them.

The chain links TRBV9 to TRBJ2-5; possible D gene TRBD2, 6 bases. The CDR3 consists of 14 residues. Per the germline V gene, CDR1 is SGDLS and CDR2 is YYNGEE. With 2 bases removed from V and 9 bases from J, the gap between germline ends came to 17 bases. The CDR3, as DNA: TGTGCCAGCAGCGTTAGCGGCCCTCCGGGAGCCCAGTACTTC. Amino acid sequence: CASSVSGPPGAQYF.

This chain connects TRBV7-2 to TRBJ2-7; tentatively, D is TRBD2 (6 bases). Looked up from germline, CDR1 is SGHTA and CDR2 is FQGNSA. This CDR3 is built from 16 residues. Trimming pared 1 base from V and 0 bases from J, leaving 13 bases between. CDR3: CASSLGASVSSYEQYF. In DNA, the CDR3 is TGTGCCAGCAGCTTAGGGGCTAGCGTCAGCTCCTACGAGCAGTACTTC.

This chain links TRBV5-5 with TRBJ2-2, with D perhaps matching TRBD1 (6 bases). V dropped 5 bases and J dropped 5 bases, with 10 bases sitting between them. Germline loops: CDR1 SGHKS, CDR2 YYEKEE (reference sequence). This CDR3 has 13 residues. Here the CDR3 DNA reads TGTGCCAGCAGGTCAAGGGGGACCGGGGAGCTGTTTTTT. Translating it yields CASRSRGTGELFF. Filled out from reference TRBV5-5 and TRBJ2-2, the complete variable domain reads DAGVTQSPTHLIKTRGQQVTLRCSPISGHKSVSWYQQVLGQGPQFIFQYYEKEERGRGNFPDRFSARQFPNYSSELNVNALLLGDSALYLCASRSRGTGELFFGEGSRLTVL.

The chain carries TRBV19 and TRBJ1-1; the D is unclear. V was pared by 4 bases and J by 3 bases, with 12 bases between. From germline, CDR1 is LNHDA and CDR2 SQIVND (reference sequence). There are 14 residues in the CDR3. In DNA, the CDR3 is TGTGCCAGTAGTACCCTAATCGGGTACACTGAAGCTTTCTTT. This codes for CASSTLIGYTEAFF.

CDR3 sequence: CSVGSGTGQYF. The CDR3 DNA reads as TGCAGCGTTGGGTCCGGGACAGGGCAGTACTTC. The rearrangement links TRBV29-1 to TRBJ2-7; 8 nucleotides match TRBD1. J was trimmed by 9 bases and V by 4 bases; bases with no gene match: 5. The CDR3 contains 11 residues. The germline V gene encodes CDR1 SQVTM and CDR2 ANQGSEA.

This chain uses TRBV5-1 with TRBJ1-2; D gene uncertain. V was cut by 0 bases and J by 3 bases, with 9 bases left in between. The length of the CDR3 is 14 residues. Germline-derived CDR1 and CDR2 are SGHRS and YFSETQ. CDR3 amino acids: CASSLGRTDYGYTF. The CDR3 DNA is TGCGCCAGCAGCTTGGGAAGGACTGACTATGGCTACACCTTC.

The V gene is TRBV28, the J gene TRBJ1-1, with D maybe TRBD1 (5 bases). Germline CDR1 is MDHEN and CDR2 is SYDVKM. V was clipped by 10 bases and J by 6 bases, with 18 bases between them. This CDR3 contains 13 residues. CDR3 in DNA: TGTGCCACCCGGGGGTCCCGCCGAGCTGAAGCTTTCTTT. As protein: CATRGSRRAEAFF. Supplemented by reference TRBV28 and TRBJ1-1, the full variable domain reads DVKVTQSSRYLVKRTGEKVFLECVQDMDHENMFWYRQDPGLGLRLIYFSYDVKMKEKGDIPEGYSVSREKKERFSLILESASTNQTSMYLCATRGSRRAEAFFGQGTRLTVV.

CDR3 DNA sequence: TGTGCCATCAGTGCAGTGACGGGTGGCTACACCTTC. Amino acid sequence: CAISAVTGGYTF. The chain employs TRBV10-3 and TRBJ1-2; D is uncertain. This CDR3 contains 12 residues. CDR1 and CDR2 from the germline V gene are ENHRY and SYGVKD. Trimming removed 4 bases at V and 7 bases at J, with 10 bases between.

V usage is TRBV19 and J usage is TRBJ1-1, with a weak D call TRBD1 (5 bases). Germline assignment: CDR1 LNHDA and CDR2 SQIVND (reference sequence). The CDR3 is 13 residues long. Trimming stripped 3 bases from V and 8 bases from J, with 13 bases between. CDR3: CASSMGGIGEAFF. The CDR3 DNA sequence: TGTGCCAGTAGTATGGGGGGGATAGGGGAAGCTTTCTTT.

J is TRBJ2-3 and V is TRBV10-3; TRBD1 agrees at 11 bases. The ends lost 1 base at V and 0 bases at J; junction bases unmatched: 6. Germline V gives CDR1 ENHRY, CDR2 SYGVKD. The length of the CDR3 is 18 residues. The CDR3 region is CAISEFSGTGGSTDTQYF. The CDR3 DNA sequence: TGTGCCATCAGTGAGTTCTCCGGGACAGGGGGTAGCACAGATACGCAGTATTTT.

The rearrangement uses TRBV7-3 and TRBJ2-1; 13 bases are shared with TRBD2. The length of the CDR3 is 17 residues. The J segment lost 8 bases and the V segment lost 0 bases, leaving 7 bases of the junction unmatched. Germline CDR1 SGHTA, CDR2 FQGTGA. Here the CDR3 DNA reads TGTGCCAGCAGCTTAACGGGGACTAGCGGGGCCGGCGATGAGCAGTTCTTC. Protein sequence: CASSLTGTSGAGDEQFF.